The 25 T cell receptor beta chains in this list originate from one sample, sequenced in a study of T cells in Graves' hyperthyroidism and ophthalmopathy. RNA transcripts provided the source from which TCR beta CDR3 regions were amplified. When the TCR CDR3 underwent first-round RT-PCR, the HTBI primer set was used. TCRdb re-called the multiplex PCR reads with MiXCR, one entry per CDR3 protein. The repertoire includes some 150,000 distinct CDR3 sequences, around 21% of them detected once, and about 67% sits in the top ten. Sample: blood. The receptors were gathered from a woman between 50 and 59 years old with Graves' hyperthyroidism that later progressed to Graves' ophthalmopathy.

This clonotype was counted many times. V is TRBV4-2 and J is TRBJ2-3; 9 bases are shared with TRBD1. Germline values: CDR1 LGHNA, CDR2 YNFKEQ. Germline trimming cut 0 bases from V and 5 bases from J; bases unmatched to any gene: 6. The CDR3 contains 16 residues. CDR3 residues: CASSQDGGQGVDTQYF. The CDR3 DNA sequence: TGTGCCAGCAGCCAAGATGGGGGACAGGGAGTAGATACGCAGTATTTT.

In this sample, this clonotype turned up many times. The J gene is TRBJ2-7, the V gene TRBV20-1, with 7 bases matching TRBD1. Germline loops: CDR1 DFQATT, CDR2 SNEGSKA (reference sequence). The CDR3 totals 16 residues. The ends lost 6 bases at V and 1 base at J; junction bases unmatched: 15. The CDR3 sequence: CSATPIRTGVSYEQYF. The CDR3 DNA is TGCAGTGCCACCCCTATTAGGACAGGCGTTTCCTACGAGCAGTACTTC.

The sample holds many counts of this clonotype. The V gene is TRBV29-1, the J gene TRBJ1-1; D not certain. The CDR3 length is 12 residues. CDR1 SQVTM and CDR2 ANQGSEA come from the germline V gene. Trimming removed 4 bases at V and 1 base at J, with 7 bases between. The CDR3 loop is CSVVWSNTEAFF. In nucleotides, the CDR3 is TGCAGCGTTGTATGGTCGAACACTGAAGCTTTCTTT.

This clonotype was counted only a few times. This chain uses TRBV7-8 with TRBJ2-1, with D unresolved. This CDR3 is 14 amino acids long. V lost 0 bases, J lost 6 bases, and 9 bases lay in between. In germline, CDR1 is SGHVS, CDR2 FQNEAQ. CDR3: CASSLAGSPNEQFF. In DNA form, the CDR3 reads TGTGCCAGCAGCTTAGCCGGGTCCCCCAATGAGCAGTTCTTC.

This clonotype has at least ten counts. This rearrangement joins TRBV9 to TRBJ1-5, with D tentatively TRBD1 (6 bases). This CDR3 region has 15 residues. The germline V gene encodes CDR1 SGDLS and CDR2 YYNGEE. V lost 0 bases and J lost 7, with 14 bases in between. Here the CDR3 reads CASSVAGVVGQPQHF. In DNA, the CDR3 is TGTGCCAGCAGCGTAGCAGGGGTCGTGGGACAGCCCCAGCATTTT.

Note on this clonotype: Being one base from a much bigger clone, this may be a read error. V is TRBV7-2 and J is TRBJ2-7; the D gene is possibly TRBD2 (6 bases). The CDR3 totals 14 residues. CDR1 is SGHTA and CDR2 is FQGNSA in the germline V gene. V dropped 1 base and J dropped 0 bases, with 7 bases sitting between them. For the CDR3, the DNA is TGTGCCAGCAGCTTAGACGGGAGCTCCTACGAGCAGTACTTC. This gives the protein CASSLDGSSYEQYF.

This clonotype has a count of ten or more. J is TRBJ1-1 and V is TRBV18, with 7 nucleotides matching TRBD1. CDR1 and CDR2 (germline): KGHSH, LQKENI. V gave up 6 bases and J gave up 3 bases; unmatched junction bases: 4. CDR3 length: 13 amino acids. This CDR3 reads CASSLGTDTEAFF. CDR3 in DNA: TGTGCCAGCTCCCTCGGGACAGACACTGAAGCTTTCTTT.

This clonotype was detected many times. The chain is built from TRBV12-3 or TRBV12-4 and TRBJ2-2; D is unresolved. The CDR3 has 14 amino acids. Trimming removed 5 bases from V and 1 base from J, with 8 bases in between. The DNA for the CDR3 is TGTGCCAGCAGTCTAACAAGGAACACCGGGGAGCTGTTTTTT. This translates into CASSLTRNTGELFF.

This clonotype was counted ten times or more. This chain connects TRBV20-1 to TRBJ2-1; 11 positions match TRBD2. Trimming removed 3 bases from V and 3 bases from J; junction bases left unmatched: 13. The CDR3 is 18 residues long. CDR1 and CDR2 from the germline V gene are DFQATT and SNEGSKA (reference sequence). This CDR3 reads CSARGALAGGEGYNEQFF. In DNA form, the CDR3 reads TGCAGTGCTAGGGGGGCCTTAGCGGGAGGGGAGGGCTACAATGAGCAGTTCTTC.

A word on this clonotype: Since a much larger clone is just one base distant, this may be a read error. CDR3 residues: CASSLRAFETQYF. The CDR3 DNA sequence: TGTGCCAGCAGTCTCCGGGCGTTTGAGACCCAGTACTTC. The gene calls are TRBV27 and TRBJ2-5; no reliable D call. V shed 5 bases and J shed 5 bases, with 12 bases lying between them. CDR1 is MNHEY and CDR2 is SMNVEV in the germline V gene (reference sequence). This CDR3 spans 13 amino acids.

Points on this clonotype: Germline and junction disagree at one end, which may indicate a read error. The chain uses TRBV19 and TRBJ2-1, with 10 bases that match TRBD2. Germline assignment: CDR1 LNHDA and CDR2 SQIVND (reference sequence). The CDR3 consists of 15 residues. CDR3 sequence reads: CGSSMLSGRANEQFF. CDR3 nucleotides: TGTGGCAGTAGTATGTTAAGCGGGAGGGCCAATGAGCAGTTCTTC.

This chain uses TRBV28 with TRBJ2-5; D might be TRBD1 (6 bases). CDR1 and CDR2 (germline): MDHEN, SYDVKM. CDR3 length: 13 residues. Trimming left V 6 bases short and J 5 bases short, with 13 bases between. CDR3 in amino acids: CASRRGGRETQYF. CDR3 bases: TGTGCCAGCAGGCGAGGGGGTAGGGAGACCCAGTACTTC.

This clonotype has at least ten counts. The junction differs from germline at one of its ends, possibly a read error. The CDR3 DNA follows: TGTGCCAGCAGCCTAGAGAGGGTTACCTCCTACGAGCAGTACTTC. Residues: CASSLERVTSYEQYF. The chain couples TRBV11-2 to TRBJ2-7; D may be TRBD2 (5 bases). The CDR3 spans 15 residues. Germline assignment: CDR1 SGHAT and CDR2 FQNNGV.

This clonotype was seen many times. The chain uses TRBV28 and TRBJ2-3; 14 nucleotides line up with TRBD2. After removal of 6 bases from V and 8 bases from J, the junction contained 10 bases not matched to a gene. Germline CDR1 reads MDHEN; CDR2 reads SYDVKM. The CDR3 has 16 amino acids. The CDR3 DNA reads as TGTGCCAGCAGCGCTCCGGGACTAGCGGGAGTGGGTACGCAGTATTTT. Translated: CASSAPGLAGVGTQYF.

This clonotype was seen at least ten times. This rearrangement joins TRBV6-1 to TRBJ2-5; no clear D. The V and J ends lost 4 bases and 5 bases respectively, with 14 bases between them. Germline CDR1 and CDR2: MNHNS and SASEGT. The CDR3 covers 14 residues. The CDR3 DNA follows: TGTGCCAGCAGTGCCGGTAACCTGGGGGAGACCCAGTACTTC. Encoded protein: CASSAGNLGETQYF.

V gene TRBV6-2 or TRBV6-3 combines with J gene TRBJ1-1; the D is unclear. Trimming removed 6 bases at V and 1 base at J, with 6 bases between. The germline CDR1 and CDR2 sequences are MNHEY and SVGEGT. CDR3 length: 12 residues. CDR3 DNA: TGTGCCAGCAGGCCCTCGAACACTGAAGCTTTCTTT. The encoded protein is CASRPSNTEAFF.

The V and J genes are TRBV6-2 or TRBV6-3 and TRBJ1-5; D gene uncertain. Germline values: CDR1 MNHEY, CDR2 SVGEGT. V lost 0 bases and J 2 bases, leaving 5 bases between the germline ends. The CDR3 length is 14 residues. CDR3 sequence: CASSYSNGNQPQHF. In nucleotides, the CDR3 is TGTGCCAGCAGTTACTCGAATGGCAATCAGCCCCAGCATTTT.

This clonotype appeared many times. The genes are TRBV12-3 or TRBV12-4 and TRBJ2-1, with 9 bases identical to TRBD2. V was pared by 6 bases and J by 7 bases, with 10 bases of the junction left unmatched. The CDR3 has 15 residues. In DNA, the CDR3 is TGTGCCAGCAGCCACCGGGCTAGCGGGATTAATGAGCAGTTCTTC. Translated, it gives CASSHRASGINEQFF.

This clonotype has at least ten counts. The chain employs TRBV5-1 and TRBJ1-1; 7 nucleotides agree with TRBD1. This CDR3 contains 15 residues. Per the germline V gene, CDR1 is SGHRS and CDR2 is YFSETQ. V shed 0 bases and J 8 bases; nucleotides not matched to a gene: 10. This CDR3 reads CASSLAPRGWLEAFF. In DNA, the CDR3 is TGCGCCAGCAGCTTGGCCCCCAGGGGGTGGCTCGAAGCTTTCTTT.

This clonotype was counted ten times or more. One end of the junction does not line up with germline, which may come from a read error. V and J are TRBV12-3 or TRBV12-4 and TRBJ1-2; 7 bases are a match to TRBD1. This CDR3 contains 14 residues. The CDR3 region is CASSLDRFNYGYAF. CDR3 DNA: TGTGCCAGCAGTCTGGACAGGTTCAACTATGGCTACGCCTTC.

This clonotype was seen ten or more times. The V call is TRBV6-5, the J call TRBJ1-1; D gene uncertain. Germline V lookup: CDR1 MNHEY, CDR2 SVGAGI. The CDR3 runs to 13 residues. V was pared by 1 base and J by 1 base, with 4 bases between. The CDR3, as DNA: TGTGCCAGCAGTTACTTAGAGAACACTGAAGCTTTCTTT. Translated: CASSYLENTEAFF.

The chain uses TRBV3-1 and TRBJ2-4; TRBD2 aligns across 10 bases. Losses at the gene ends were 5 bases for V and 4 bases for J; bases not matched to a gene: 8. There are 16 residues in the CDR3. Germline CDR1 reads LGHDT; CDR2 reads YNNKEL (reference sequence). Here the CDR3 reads CASSAKVAGGKNIQYF. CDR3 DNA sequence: TGTGCCAGCAGCGCCAAAGTAGCGGGAGGTAAAAACATTCAGTACTTC.

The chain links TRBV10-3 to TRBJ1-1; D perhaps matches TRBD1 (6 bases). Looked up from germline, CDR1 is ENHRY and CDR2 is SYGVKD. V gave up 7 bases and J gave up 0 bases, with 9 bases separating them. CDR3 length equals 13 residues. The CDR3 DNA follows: TGTGCCATCAAGGAGGGGGTGAACACTGAAGCTTTCTTT. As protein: CAIKEGVNTEAFF.

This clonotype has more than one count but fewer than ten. The CDR3 DNA sequence: TGTGCCAGCAGCCCGCCGGGACGGGAGGGCACCGGGGAGCTGTTTTTT. It translates to CASSPPGREGTGELFF. The V gene is TRBV9, the J gene TRBJ2-2, with TRBD2 matching over 8 bases. The ends lost 4 bases at V and 4 bases at J; junction bases unmatched: 9. Germline V gives CDR1 SGDLS, CDR2 YYNGEE. CDR3 length equals 16 residues.

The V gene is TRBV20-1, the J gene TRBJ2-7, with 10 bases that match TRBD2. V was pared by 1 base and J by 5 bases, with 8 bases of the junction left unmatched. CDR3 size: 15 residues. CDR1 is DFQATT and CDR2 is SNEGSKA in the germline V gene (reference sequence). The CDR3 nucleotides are TGCAGTGCTAGAGTCCCGCTAGCGGGAGCCCACGAGCAGTACTTC. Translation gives CSARVPLAGAHEQYF.